This T cell receptor (beta chain) was recorded in a study of T cells in Graves' hyperthyroidism and ophthalmopathy. Trimming left V 0 bases short and J 4 bases short, with 12 bases between. CDR1 and CDR2 (germline): SGHAT, FQNNGV. CDR3 size: 15 residues. The TCR beta CDR3 regions underwent amplification using RNA transcripts as the source. The study used the HTBI primer set for a first-round RT-PCR of the TCR CDR3. Each CDR3 protein is one row after TCRdb ran MiXCR on the multiplex PCR reads. This sample has nearly 600,000 distinct CDR3 sequences, with approximately 14% found just once. This clonotype was picked up a small number of times.

Sequenced input: blood. This chain joins TRBV11-2 and TRBJ1-2; D uncertain. This TCR derives from a woman aged 18-29 years with Graves' ophthalmopathy. CDR3 loop: CASSLDLGGFYGYTF. In DNA form, the CDR3 reads TGTGCCAGCAGCTTAGATCTTGGAGGGTTCTATGGCTACACCTTC.